What follows is one T cell receptor (beta chain) and its context. The antigen is not known. The sample originates from a study of cytomegalovirus exposure and HLA in healthy donors. Study results and limitations: Upon later analysis, TCR association rates were observed to vary by HLA locus, being highest for DRB1 and lowest for HLA-C. The dataset shows that most TCR sequences were rare, while some public TCRs occurred in many donors.

After removal of 4 bases from V and 2 bases from J, the junction contained 11 bases not matched to a gene. Germline loops: CDR1 ENHRY, CDR2 SYGVKD. The CDR3 totals 16 residues. Primers: 60 Vbeta forward and 13 Jbeta reverse. Sequenced by immunoSEQ multiplex PCR; TCRdb stores in-frame clones only, minus some. The data contain 100,000 to 150,000 clones, approximately 84% of them singletons. The clonotype originates from a boy aged 2 to 9 in good health and CMV-seronegative. The chain couples TRBV10-3 to TRBJ2-7, with 7 nucleotides matching TRBD1. Specimen: PBMCs. This CDR3 is CAISGVGTALTYEQYV. The DNA of the CDR3 is TGTGCCATCAGTGGAGTCGGGACAGCTTTAACCTACGAGCAGTACGTC.